This T cell receptor beta chain is drawn from a study of T-cell reconstitution after alpha-beta-depleted transplantation in children. For TCRbeta, the library was prepared with unique molecular identifiers. MiXCR was run by TCRdb on the PCR reads, yielding one entry per CDR3 protein. The sample has a few hundred thousand distinct CDR3 sequences; around 20% are singletons. Germline-derived CDR1 and CDR2 are DFQATT and SNEGSKA (reference sequence). Germline trimming cut 3 bases from V and 0 bases from J; bases unmatched to any gene: 4. The CDR3 covers 15 residues. Specimen: PBMCs from the stem cell graft donor, collected from the stem cell graft. This receptor was identified in a human donor who donated a stem cell graft to a child with acute myeloid leukemia. V and J are TRBV20-1 and TRBJ1-5; 8 nucleotides agree with TRBD1. DNA for the CDR3: TGCAGTGCTAGTGGGACAGGCTATAGCAATCAGCCCCAGCATTTT. Amino acids: CSASGTGYSNQPQHF.